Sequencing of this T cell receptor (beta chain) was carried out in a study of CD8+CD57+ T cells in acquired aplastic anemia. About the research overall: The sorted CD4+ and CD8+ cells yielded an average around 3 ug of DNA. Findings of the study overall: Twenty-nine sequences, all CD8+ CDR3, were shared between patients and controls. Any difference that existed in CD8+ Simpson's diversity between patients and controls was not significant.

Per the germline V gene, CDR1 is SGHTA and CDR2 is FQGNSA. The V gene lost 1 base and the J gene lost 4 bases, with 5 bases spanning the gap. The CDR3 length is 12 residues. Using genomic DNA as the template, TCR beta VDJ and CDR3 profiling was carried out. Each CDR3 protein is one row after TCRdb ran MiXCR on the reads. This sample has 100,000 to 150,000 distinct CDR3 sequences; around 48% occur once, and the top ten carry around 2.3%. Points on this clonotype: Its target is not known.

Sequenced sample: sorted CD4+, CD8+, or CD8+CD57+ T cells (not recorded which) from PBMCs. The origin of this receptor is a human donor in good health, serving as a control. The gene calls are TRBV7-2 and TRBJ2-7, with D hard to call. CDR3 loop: CASSLGQYEQYF. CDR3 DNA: TGTGCCAGCAGCTTAGGGCAGTACGAGCAGTACTTC. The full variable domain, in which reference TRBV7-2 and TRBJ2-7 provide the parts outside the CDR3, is GAGVSQSPSNKVTEKGKDVELRCDPISGHTALYWYRQSLGQGLEFLIYFQGNSAPDKSGLPSDRFSAERTGGSVSTLTIQRTQQEDSAVYLCASSLGQYEQYFGPGTRLTVT.